This T cell receptor (beta chain) was captured by sequencing in a study of T cell responses to AZD1222 COVID-19 vaccine. Regarding the study as a whole: There were vaccine-associated CD4 TCRs across spike, dominant at 160-218 and 743-854. Repertoires were collected only later (after the peak T cell response had occurred).

This CDR3 spans 13 amino acids. Trimming shortened V by 2 bases and J by 2 bases, and 3 bases separated the two germline ends. Germline loops: CDR1 KGHSH, CDR2 LQKENI. Sequenced by immunoSEQ multiplex PCR; TCRdb stores in-frame clones only, minus some. The top ten hold approximately 1.5% of the sample, which has some 150,000 clones, 85% to 95% seen once. As concerns this clone: The antigen remains undetermined. Other DNA sequences from this sample encode an identical CDR3 as well.

Sample: peripheral blood, taken 28 days after the second AZD1222 dose. The chain couples TRBV18 to TRBJ1-4; D is unresolved. This clonotype was sampled from an adult who received the AZD1222 COVID-19 vaccine. As DNA, the CDR3 is TGTGCCAGCTCACCATCCACTAATGAAAAACTGTTTTTT. It codes for CASSPSTNEKLFF.